The entry below gives a single T cell receptor beta chain sequence along with its context. What it binds is not known. Trimming took 4 bases from V and 4 from J; bases not matched to a gene: 5. Per the germline V gene, CDR1 is SNHLY and CDR2 is FYNNEI. This CDR3 is 14 amino acids long. Time point specified: blood 2 weeks post-SBRT. Indicated treatment: 15 Gy SBRT to primary tumor, nephrectomy 4 weeks later. After SBRT, blood was collected at 2 and 4 weeks, plus baseline. Clear cell pathology was present in this patient's renal cell carcinoma. Measured with immunoSEQ multiplex PCR; TCRdb has only the in-frame clones, and not every one. The sample shows 70,000 or so clones, 82% of them seen only once. This sample stems from a study of radiation and T cells in renal cell carcinoma. General study findings and limits: Top tumor clonotypes rose in blood 2 weeks post-radiation, then contracted. Without pretreatment biopsies, baseline tumor clonotype presence was undetermined.

Sequenced here: blood, sampled from a patient whose treatment included radiotherapy and nephrectomy. The sequence was obtained from a man in his sixties with renal cell carcinoma. The V call is TRBV2, the J call TRBJ2-7; 9 bases fit TRBD1. The CDR3 protein is CASSVDRGSYEQYF. CDR3 sequence (DNA): TGTGCCAGCAGTGTGGACAGGGGCTCATACGAGCAGTACTTC.